Listed below are T cell receptor beta chains from one sample, sequenced in a study of CD8 T cells in Susac syndrome. TCRdb re-called the immunoSEQ multiplex PCR reads with MiXCR, one entry per CDR3 protein. The data contain 100,000 to 150,000 distinct CDR3 sequences, around 95% of them singletons. The sequenced sample was CD8+ T cells from PBMCs. The receptors derive from a human donor with Susac syndrome. Each CDR3 is given with its conserved first and last residue. D genes are given only for firm matches. For some rows the clone size is stated as once, few or many, or as a class when expanded; others skip it.

D: NA
size: NA
J: TRBJ1-5
V: TRBV28
CDR3: CASSLSVGQPQHF
DNA: TGTGCCAGCAGTTTAAGTGTAGGTCAGCCCCAGCATTTT

D: NA
size: NA
J: TRBJ2-2
V: TRBV3-1
CDR3: CASSQDYVENTGELFF
DNA: TGTGCCAGCAGCCAAGATTACGTAGAGAACACCGGGGAGCTGTTTTTT

D: NA
size: NA
J: TRBJ1-2
V: TRBV20-1
CDR3: CSAIRDGHGYTF
DNA: TGCAGTGCTATCCGGGACGGACATGGCTACACCTTC

D: TRBD2
size: once
J: TRBJ2-1
V: TRBV20-1
CDR3: CSARVGRAGGRYNEQFF
DNA: TGCAGTGCTAGAGTGGGGCGGGCGGGAGGGCGTTACAATGAGCAGTTCTTC

D: TRBD1
size: NA
J: TRBJ2-3
V: TRBV7-2
CDR3: CASSARGQSTDTQYF
DNA: TGTGCCAGCAGCGCCAGGGGGCAATCCACAGATACGCAGTATTTT

D: TRBD2
size: NA
J: TRBJ2-1
V: TRBV5-6
CDR3: CASSSLASGARNEQFF
DNA: TGTGCCAGCAGCTCCCTGGCTAGCGGAGCCAGGAATGAGCAGTTCTTC

D: TRBD1
size: NA
J: TRBJ2-7
V: TRBV19
CDR3: CASRPTGVSDEQYF
DNA: TGTGCCAGTAGACCAACAGGGGTTAGCGACGAGCAGTACTTC

D: NA
size: NA
J: TRBJ1-1
V: TRBV20-1
CDR3: CSAEGNTEAFF
DNA: TGCAGTGCCGAGGGGAACACTGAAGCTTTCTTT

D: TRBD1
size: NA
J: TRBJ2-3
V: TRBV24-1
CDR3: CATSDPQGAVSDTQYF
DNA: TGTGCCACCAGTGATCCACAGGGGGCTGTATCAGATACGCAGTATTTT

D: NA
size: NA
J: TRBJ2-7
V: TRBV9
CDR3: CASSVASRGVHYEQYF
DNA: TGTGCCAGCAGCGTAGCTTCCAGGGGGGTTCACTACGAGCAGTACTTC

D: TRBD1
size: NA
J: TRBJ2-2
V: TRBV20-1
CDR3: CSASGDSNGELFF
DNA: TGCAGTGCTAGTGGGGACAGTAACGGGGAGCTGTTTTTT

D: TRBD1
size: NA
J: TRBJ1-2
V: TRBV30
CDR3: CAWTPGQGPDGYTF
DNA: TGTGCCTGGACCCCGGGACAGGGGCCCGATGGCTACACCTTC

D: TRBD1
size: once
J: TRBJ2-1
V: TRBV24-1
CDR3: CATSESTGGDIHEQFF
DNA: TGTGCCACCAGTGAGTCCACAGGGGGCGATATCCATGAGCAGTTCTTC

D: NA
size: NA
J: TRBJ2-3
V: TRBV13
CDR3: CASSLGREGFGPSTDTQYF
DNA: TGTGCCAGCAGCTTAGGCCGAGAAGGGTTTGGGCCTAGCACAGATACGCAGTATTTT

D: NA
size: once
J: TRBJ2-7
V: TRBV5-4
CDR3: CASTRGRDGTYEQYF
DNA: TGTGCCAGCACCCGCGGCCGGGATGGGACCTACGAGCAGTACTTC

D: TRBD2
size: NA
J: TRBJ2-1
V: TRBV15
CDR3: CATSRVSGGNYNEQFF
DNA: TGTGCCACCAGCAGAGTTAGCGGGGGTAACTACAATGAGCAGTTCTTC

D: TRBD2
size: NA
J: TRBJ2-7
V: TRBV28
CDR3: CASSFGGEAYEQYF
DNA: TGTGCCAGCAGTTTTGGGGGGGAAGCCTACGAGCAGTACTTC

D: TRBD2
size: NA
J: TRBJ2-7
V: TRBV5-1
CDR3: CASSFERLALTTYEQYF
DNA: TGCGCCAGCAGCTTCGAGAGACTAGCCCTTACAACCTACGAGCAGTACTTC

D: NA
size: NA
J: TRBJ2-7
V: TRBV2
CDR3: CASEDGRYEQYF
DNA: TGTGCCAGCGAGGACGGCCGCTACGAGCAGTACTTC

D: TRBD1
size: NA
J: TRBJ2-5
V: TRBV3-1
CDR3: CASSPTGTEETQYF
DNA: TGTGCCAGCAGCCCAACGGGGACAGAAGAGACCCAGTACTTC

D: TRBD1
size: NA
J: TRBJ2-1
V: TRBV30
CDR3: CAWGNGQGGSDEQFF
DNA: TGTGCCTGGGGCAACGGACAGGGGGGTTCGGATGAGCAGTTCTTC

D: TRBD2
size: NA
J: TRBJ2-1
V: TRBV9
CDR3: CASSGASGYNEQFF
DNA: TGTGCCAGCAGCGGGGCTAGCGGCTACAATGAGCAGTTCTTC

D: NA
size: NA
J: TRBJ1-2
V: TRBV11-2
CDR3: CASSSQPGNGYTF
DNA: TGTGCCAGCAGCTCCCAACCAGGGAATGGCTACACCTTC

D: NA
size: NA
J: TRBJ2-2
V: TRBV6-2/TRBV6-3
CDR3: CASSLRGGTTGELFF
DNA: TGTGCCAGCAGTTTACGTGGCGGGACCACCGGGGAGCTGTTTTTT

D: NA
size: few
J: TRBJ2-7
V: TRBV4-2
CDR3: CASSQDSYEQYF
DNA: TGTGCCAGCAGCCAAGATTCCTACGAGCAGTACTTC

D: NA
size: NA
J: TRBJ1-1
V: TRBV6-5
CDR3: CASSGPTVTEAFF
DNA: TGTGCCAGCAGTGGACCGACGGTAACTGAAGCTTTCTTT

D: TRBD2
size: NA
J: TRBJ2-5
V: TRBV20-1
CDR3: CSARRLAGEQETQYF
DNA: TGCAGTGCTAGAAGACTAGCGGGAGAACAAGAGACCCAGTACTTC

D: NA
size: NA
J: TRBJ2-1
V: TRBV4-3
CDR3: CASSRRDGEQFF
DNA: TGCGCCAGCAGTCGGCGGGATGGTGAGCAGTTCTTC

D: NA
size: NA
J: TRBJ2-3
V: TRBV29-1
CDR3: CSVFFSDGVLYTDTQYF
DNA: TGCAGCGTTTTTTTTTCGGACGGGGTCCTTTACACAGATACGCAGTATTTT

D: NA
size: NA
J: TRBJ1-5
V: TRBV28
CDR3: CASERGVNGNQPQHF
DNA: TGTGCCAGCGAACGGGGCGTGAATGGCAATCAGCCCCAGCATTTT

D: TRBD2
size: NA
J: TRBJ2-2
V: TRBV19
CDR3: CASSPGGTGELFF
DNA: TGTGCCAGTAGTCCGGGGGGCACCGGGGAGCTGTTTTTT

D: NA
size: NA
J: TRBJ2-5
V: TRBV7-9
CDR3: CASSEIQGSQETQYF
DNA: TGTGCCAGCAGCGAGATTCAGGGATCCCAAGAGACCCAGTACTTC

D: TRBD2
size: NA
J: TRBJ2-7
V: TRBV15
CDR3: CATSRRGTRPYEQYF
DNA: TGTGCCACCAGCCGCCGTGGGACTAGGCCCTACGAGCAGTACTTC

D: NA
size: NA
J: TRBJ2-2
V: TRBV27
CDR3: CASSIALASGELFF
DNA: TGTGCCAGCAGTATAGCGCTAGCGAGCGGGGAGCTGTTTTTT

D: NA
size: NA
J: TRBJ1-1
V: TRBV29-1
CDR3: CSGSRGSGTEAFF
DNA: TGCAGCGGCTCACGGGGGTCTGGGACTGAAGCTTTCTTT

D: NA
size: once
J: TRBJ2-5
V: TRBV2
CDR3: CASEGWQETQYF
DNA: TGTGCCAGCGAAGGGTGGCAAGAGACCCAGTACTTC

D: NA
size: NA
J: TRBJ1-1
V: TRBV6-6
CDR3: CASSYSGVNTEAFF
DNA: TGTGCCAGCAGCTACTCCGGAGTTAACACTGAAGCTTTCTTT

D: TRBD1
size: NA
J: TRBJ1-1
V: TRBV29-1
CDR3: CSVVGTGGPMNTEAFF
DNA: TGCAGCGTTGTAGGGACAGGGGGGCCGATGAACACTGAAGCTTTCTTT

D: NA
size: NA
J: TRBJ1-5
V: TRBV12-3/TRBV12-4
CDR3: CASSATGHPFQPQHF
DNA: TGTGCCAGCAGTGCTACAGGGCACCCTTTTCAGCCCCAGCATTTT

D: TRBD2
size: NA
J: TRBJ2-2
V: TRBV4-3
CDR3: CASRLAGEDTGELFF
DNA: TGCGCCAGCAGACTAGCGGGAGAGGATACCGGGGAGCTGTTTTTT

D: TRBD1
size: NA
J: TRBJ1-1
V: TRBV5-6
CDR3: CASSLTTDRGAFF
DNA: TGTGCCAGCAGCTTAACTACGGACAGGGGCGCTTTCTTT

D: NA
size: NA
J: TRBJ2-4
V: TRBV30
CDR3: CASQGEGNIQYF
DNA: TGTGCCTCACAGGGTGAGGGAAACATTCAGTACTTC

D: TRBD1
size: once
J: TRBJ1-2
V: TRBV5-6
CDR3: CASSQGQEMYGYTF
DNA: TGTGCCAGCAGCCAGGGACAGGAAATGTACGGCTACACCTTC

D: NA
size: NA
J: TRBJ2-3
V: TRBV5-1
CDR3: CASSLAVATSTDTQYF
DNA: TGCGCCAGCAGCTTAGCGGTGGCCACTAGCACAGATACGCAGTATTTT

D: TRBD2
size: NA
J: TRBJ2-3
V: TRBV4-1
CDR3: CASRTSGSGKDTQYF
DNA: TGCGCCAGCAGGACTAGCGGGAGTGGAAAAGATACGCAGTATTTT

D: TRBD1
size: NA
J: TRBJ1-5
V: TRBV19
CDR3: CASRAQGAQPQHF
DNA: TGTGCCAGTCGTGCACAGGGGGCTCAGCCCCAGCATTTT

D: NA
size: NA
J: TRBJ2-7
V: TRBV11-1
CDR3: CASSLSLVSEQYF
DNA: TGTGCCAGCAGCTTATCTCTGGTTTCCGAGCAGTACTTC

D: NA
size: NA
J: TRBJ2-7
V: TRBV20-1
CDR3: CSAREIGKDYEQYF
DNA: TGCAGTGCTAGAGAGATCGGAAAAGACTACGAGCAGTACTTC

D: NA
size: NA
J: TRBJ2-1
V: TRBV6-6
CDR3: CARDAVHNEQFF
DNA: TGTGCCAGGGACGCAGTCCACAATGAGCAGTTCTTC

D: TRBD2
size: NA
J: TRBJ2-3
V: TRBV5-4
CDR3: CASSLVAGGTDTQYF
DNA: TGTGCCAGCAGCTTGGTAGCGGGGGGCACAGATACGCAGTATTTT

D: TRBD2
size: NA
J: TRBJ2-1
V: TRBV20-1
CDR3: CSAIRGGVLNEQFF
DNA: TGCAGTGCCATACGGGGGGGCGTGCTGAATGAGCAGTTCTTC